The next 29 T cell receptor beta chains were all read from a single sample in a study of cytomegalovirus exposure and HLA in healthy donors. PCR involved 60 Vbeta and 13 Jbeta primers. Sequencing was performed with immunoSEQ multiplex PCR; in TCRdb, only in-frame clones are kept and a portion is missing. The table shows more than 110,000 clones, with 76% occurring only once. What was sequenced was PBMCs. The receptors here all came from a man younger than 30 in good health and CMV-seronegative.

This chain joins TRBV7-3 and TRBJ2-1, with 9 bases that match TRBD2. The CDR3 totals 15 residues. J lost 2 bases, V lost 5 bases, and 4 bases had no gene match. Germline-derived CDR1 and CDR2 are SGHTA and FQGTGA. Written as DNA, the CDR3 is TGTGCCAGCAGCACCCTAGCGGGGCCCTACAATGAGCAGTTCTTC. This codes for CASSTLAGPYNEQFF.

V usage is TRBV9 and J usage is TRBJ1-1; D unresolved. The CDR3 loop spans 14 amino acids. V lost 2 bases and J lost 0, with 8 bases in between. Germline CDR1 and CDR2: SGDLS and YYNGEE. The CDR3 is CASSVATMNTEAFF. DNA of the CDR3: TGTGCCAGCAGCGTTGCTACCATGAACACTGAAGCTTTCTTT.

The J gene is TRBJ2-3, the V gene TRBV7-8; 14 bases agree with TRBD2. Looked up from germline, CDR1 is SGHVS and CDR2 is FQNEAQ. The CDR3 extends over 21 amino acids. With V trimmed by 1 base and J by 4 bases, 16 bases remained unmatched. CDR3 nucleotide sequence: TGTGCCAGCAGCTTAGTAAGTCTCAGGGGGGGACTAGCGGGAGTGGCAGATACGCAGTATTTT. Translating it yields CASSLVSLRGGLAGVADTQYF.

This clone was seen a handful of times. The J gene is TRBJ2-1, the V gene TRBV7-2; 8 bases align to TRBD2. The CDR3 is 17 amino acids. Trimming took 0 bases from V and 1 from J; bases not matched to a gene: 5. Germline V lookup: CDR1 SGHTA, CDR2 FQGNSA. CDR3 sequence reads: CASSLALRGGSYNEQFF. CDR3 coding DNA: TGTGCCAGCAGCTTAGCCCTTCGGGGGGGGTCCTACAATGAGCAGTTCTTC.

This chain links TRBV30 with TRBJ2-1; TRBD2 aligns across 7 bases. The V gene's germline CDR1 is GTSNPN and CDR2 SVGIG (reference sequence). V was clipped by 5 bases and J by 3 bases; unmatched bases: 7. CDR3 length equals 14 residues. CDR3 amino acids: CAWGRAAHYNEQFF. The CDR3, as DNA: TGTGCCTGGGGGAGGGCAGCCCACTACAATGAGCAGTTCTTC.

The genes are TRBV19 and TRBJ2-2; 7 bases are shared with TRBD2. Looked up from germline, CDR1 is LNHDA and CDR2 is SQIVND (reference sequence). This CDR3 region has 15 residues. V lost 6 bases to trimming and J lost 1 base; unmatched junction nucleotides: 5. The chain's CDR3 is CASRESGVNTGELFF. The CDR3, as DNA: TGTGCCAGTAGGGAGAGCGGGGTGAACACCGGGGAGCTGTTTTTT.

A few counts support this clone. V usage is TRBV7-7 and J usage is TRBJ2-7, with no clear D. The germline V and J ends were trimmed by 1 base and 5 bases, with 12 bases remaining between them. The CDR3 is 14 residues long. CDR1 is SSHAT and CDR2 is FNYEAQ in the germline V gene (reference sequence). DNA for the CDR3: TGTGCCAGCAGCTTAGAACCGACACCCCACGAGCAGTACTTC. Encoded protein: CASSLEPTPHEQYF.

The sample holds one count of this clone. The J gene is TRBJ2-7, the V gene TRBV28, with D perhaps TRBD2 (5 bases). CDR1 MDHEN and CDR2 SYDVKM come from the germline V gene. V lost 7 bases, J lost 3 bases, and 10 bases lay in between. CDR3 size: 12 residues. The CDR3 DNA sequence: TGTGCCAGCACCCTTGGAGGCTACGAGCAGTACTTC. Protein product: CASTLGGYEQYF.

The chain recombines TRBV5-6 with TRBJ1-3; maybe TRBD1 (6 bases). This CDR3 is 14 amino acids long. V lost 1 base, J lost 3 bases, and 8 bases lay in between. CDR1 is SGHDT, CDR2 YYEEEE, per germline. CDR3 amino acids: CASSLRGSGNTIYF. The CDR3 DNA reads TGTGCCAGCAGCTTGAGGGGGAGTGGAAACACCATATATTTT. The whole variable domain, filled in from reference TRBV5-6 and TRBJ1-3, reads DAGVTQSPTHLIKTRGQQVTLRCSPKSGHDTVSWYQQALGQGPQFIFQYYEEEERQRGNFPDRFSGHQFPNYSSELNVNALLLGDSALYLCASSLRGSGNTIYFGEGSWLTVV.

The chain combines TRBV19 with TRBJ2-7, with TRBD2 matching 9 bases. The CDR3 is 14 amino acids. V gave up 4 bases and J gave up 3 bases; unmatched junction bases: 4. The germline V gene has CDR1 LNHDA and CDR2 SQIVND (reference sequence). The CDR3 protein is CASSSSGRFYEQYF. DNA for the CDR3: TGTGCCAGTAGTAGTAGCGGGAGATTCTACGAGCAGTACTTC.

The chain uses TRBV28 and TRBJ2-7; 9 bases are shared with TRBD1. This CDR3 has 14 residues. The V gene's germline CDR1 is MDHEN and CDR2 SYDVKM. Trimming took 4 bases from V and 4 from J; bases not matched to a gene: 5. The CDR3 sequence is CASSWDREEYEQYF. Written as DNA, the CDR3 is TGTGCCAGCAGTTGGGACAGGGAAGAATACGAGCAGTACTTC.

Notes on this clone: This same CDR3 is encoded by further DNA sequences in the sample. The rearrangement uses TRBV6-5 and TRBJ1-6, with 8 bases lining up with TRBD1. Germline trimming cut 5 bases from V and 6 bases from J; bases unmatched to any gene: 6. CDR3 length: 15 amino acids. Germline CDR1 is MNHEY and CDR2 is SVGAGI. The DNA for the CDR3 is TGTGCCAGCAGTCCTGGACAGGGTGGTAATTCACCCCTCCACTTT. It encodes CASSPGQGGNSPLHF.

The gene calls are TRBV7-2 and TRBJ2-7; 9 bases are shared with TRBD1. V shed 3 bases, J shed 0 bases, and the junction held 3 bases outside the gene matches. CDR1 is SGHTA and CDR2 is FQGNSA in the germline V gene. This CDR3 is 15 amino acids long. The CDR3 loop reads CASSLRGQGSYEQYF. In nucleotides, the CDR3 is TGTGCCAGCAGCTTGAGGGGACAGGGCTCCTACGAGCAGTACTTC.

The V and J genes are TRBV4-1 and TRBJ2-5; no reliable D call. The CDR3 totals 14 residues. The V end was cut by 0 bases, the J end by 1 base, with 6 bases between. Germline CDR1 is MGHRA and CDR2 is YSYEKL. DNA of the CDR3: TGCGCCAGCAGCCAAGATACGAGCCAAGAGACCCAGTACTTC. Protein product: CASSQDTSQETQYF.

The chain joins TRBV19 to TRBJ1-4, with D possibly TRBD1 on 6 matching bases. V was pared by 8 bases and J by 4 bases, with 14 bases between. The CDR3 has 14 residues. From germline, CDR1 is LNHDA and CDR2 SQIVND (reference sequence). Here the CDR3 DNA reads TGTGCCAGTCGACCCCAGGGGATTAATGAAAAACTGTTTTTT. Translated: CASRPQGINEKLFF. Full variable domain (rest looked up from reference TRBV19 and TRBJ1-4): DGGITQSPKYLFRKEGQNVTLSCEQNLNHDAMYWYRQDPGQGLRLIYYSQIVNDFQKGDIAEGYSVSREKKESFPLTVTSAQKNPTAFYLCASRPQGINEKLFFGSGTQLSVL.

This sequence joins TRBV27 and TRBJ1-5; 10 bases map to TRBD1. Germline V gene lookup returns CDR1 MNHEY and CDR2 SMNVEV (reference sequence). The V segment lost 6 bases and the J segment 6 bases; nucleotides outside the gene matches: 14. CDR3 length: 17 residues. The CDR3 loop reads CASSQASGTGVGQPQHF. The CDR3 DNA reads TGTGCCAGCAGCCAAGCGTCAGGGACAGGGGTAGGTCAGCCCCAGCATTTT.

This clone was observed once. The gene calls are TRBV15 and TRBJ2-6, with D unclear. Germline CDR1 and CDR2: LNHNV and YYDKDF (reference sequence). The CDR3 covers 16 residues. V dropped 0 bases and J dropped 0 bases, with 6 bases sitting between them. DNA of the CDR3: TGTGCCACCAGCAGAGATCTCGGCTCTGGGGCCAACGTCCTGACTTTC. Amino acid sequence: CATSRDLGSGANVLTF. Supplemented by reference TRBV15 and TRBJ2-6, the full variable domain reads DAMVIQNPRYQVTQFGKPVTLSCSQTLNHNVMYWYQQKSSQAPKLLFHYYDKDFNNEADTPDNFQSRRPNTSFCFLDIRSPGLGDTAMYLCATSRDLGSGANVLTFGAGSRLTVL.

The rearrangement joins TRBV4-2 to TRBJ2-5, with TRBD2 identical over 8 bases. The length of the CDR3 is 13 residues. Germline CDR1 LGHNA, CDR2 YNFKEQ. Trimming removed 4 bases from V and 3 bases from J; junction bases left unmatched: 1. CDR3 region: CASSPGLEETQYF. The CDR3 DNA follows: TGTGCCAGCAGCCCGGGACTAGAAGAGACCCAGTACTTC.

This clone was counted a few times. The chain uses TRBV11-2 and TRBJ1-3; D not resolved. This CDR3 is built from 14 residues. CDR1 and CDR2 (germline): SGHAT, FQNNGV. The ends were cut back, 6 bases at V and 2 bases at J, with 11 bases in the middle. CDR3 loop: CASSSGLTGNTIYF. In DNA, the CDR3 is TGTGCCAGCAGTTCAGGCCTGACTGGAAACACCATATATTTT.

Concerning this clone itself: At one end the junction does not follow the germline gene, possibly because of a read error. This chain uses TRBV7-9 with TRBJ2-1; D may be TRBD2 (6 bases). The CDR3 has 12 amino acids. Germline V gene lookup returns CDR1 SEHNR and CDR2 FQNEAQ (reference sequence). The CDR3 DNA follows: TGTGCCACCCGGGACTCCCACAATGAGCAGTTCTTC. Translating it yields CATRDSHNEQFF.

This clone appeared once. The chain links TRBV5-8 to TRBJ1-6; no definite D call. The V end lost 0 bases, the J end lost 7 bases, and 14 bases lay between the germline ends. The germline CDR1 and CDR2 sequences are SGHTS and YDEGEE. The CDR3 runs to 16 residues. CDR3 amino acids: CASSLVRPFGNSPLHF. The CDR3 DNA reads as TGTGCCAGCAGCTTGGTGAGGCCCTTCGGGAATTCACCCCTCCACTTT. Filled out from reference TRBV5-8 and TRBJ1-6, the complete variable domain reads EAGVTQSPTHLIKTRGQQATLRCSPISGHTSVYWYQQALGLGLQFLLWYDEGEERNRGNFPPRFSGRQFPNYSSELNVNALELEDSALYLCASSLVRPFGNSPLHFGNGTRLTVT.

J is TRBJ2-3 and V is TRBV27; D perhaps matches TRBD2 (6 bases). Trimming shortened V by 6 bases and J by 7 bases, and 14 bases separated the two germline ends. The CDR3 spans 13 residues. CDR1 and CDR2 (germline): MNHEY, SMNVEV (reference sequence). The CDR3 DNA reads as TGTGCCAGCAGGGGGCCGGGGGAGTATACGCAGTATTTT. As protein: CASRGPGEYTQYF.

V is TRBV4-1 and J is TRBJ2-5; D gene ambiguous. CDR1 MGHRA and CDR2 YSYEKL come from the germline V gene. The ends were cut back, 0 bases at V and 4 bases at J, with 12 bases in the middle. The CDR3 covers 15 residues. The CDR3 nucleotides are TGCGCCAGCAGCCAAGACGGCCGGGTCGGAGAGACCCAGTACTTC. This encodes CASSQDGRVGETQYF.

The rearrangement uses TRBV6-1 and TRBJ1-1; D gene ambiguous. Germline V CDR1 and CDR2: MNHNS, SASEGT. This CDR3 has 13 residues. Trimming took off 11 bases at V and 0 bases at J, with 13 bases between the two ends. The CDR3 reads CALSNLLNTEAFF. The CDR3, as DNA: TGTGCCCTATCAAATCTACTGAACACTGAAGCTTTCTTT.

The chain has TRBV27 and TRBJ1-2; TRBD1 might be the D (5 bases). The CDR3 loop spans 13 amino acids. The V and J ends lost 5 bases and 7 bases respectively, with 14 bases between them. Germline-derived CDR1 and CDR2 are MNHEY and SMNVEV (reference sequence). Written as DNA, the CDR3 is TGTGCCAGCAGTCCCCCGGGGGGGAGTGGCTACACCTTC. Its protein product is CASSPPGGSGYTF.

The J gene is TRBJ1-2, the V gene TRBV28, with 8 bases identical to TRBD1. V shed 6 bases and J 3 bases; nucleotides not matched to a gene: 12. The CDR3 runs to 16 residues. CDR1 is MDHEN and CDR2 is SYDVKM in the germline V gene. For the CDR3, the DNA is TGTGCCAGCAGCCCAGAGGGACAGGCTAACGACTATGGCTACACCTTC. It translates to CASSPEGQANDYGYTF.

The J gene is TRBJ2-7, the V gene TRBV28; 14 bases map to TRBD2. Losses at the gene ends were 4 bases for V and 7 bases for J; bases not matched to a gene: 3. The CDR3 is 14 amino acids. Germline values: CDR1 MDHEN, CDR2 SYDVKM. The CDR3 spells CASSSGTSGREQYF. Written as DNA, the CDR3 is TGTGCCAGCAGTTCCGGGACTAGCGGGAGAGAGCAGTACTTC.

The rearrangement joins TRBV7-3 to TRBJ2-1; the match to TRBD2 covers 12 bases. From germline, CDR1 is SGHTA and CDR2 FQGTGA. V was pared by 7 bases and J by 6 bases, with 7 bases of the junction left unmatched. This CDR3 is built from 15 residues. The CDR3 DNA is TGTGCCAGCAACCGGACTAGCGGGACTATCAATGAGCAGTTCTTC. Amino acid sequence: CASNRTSGTINEQFF.

This chain links TRBV7-6 with TRBJ2-7; 10 bases match TRBD2. J gave up 1 base and V 1 base, and 10 bases lay outside the gene matches. Germline CDR1 SGHVS, CDR2 FNYEAQ. This CDR3 region has 18 residues. CDR3 coding DNA: TGTGCCAGCAGCTTAGTCCCACCAAGCGGGAGGGTTTCCTACGAGCAGTACTTC. This encodes CASSLVPPSGRVSYEQYF. Supplemented by reference TRBV7-6 and TRBJ2-7, the full variable domain reads GAGVSQSPRYKVTKRGQDVALRCDPISGHVSLYWYRQALGQGPEFLTYFNYEAQQDKSGLPNDRFSAERPEGSISTLTIQRTEQRDSAMYRCASSLVPPSGRVSYEQYFGPGTRLTVT.